The T cell receptor beta chain described here comes from a study of shared clonotypes between healthy human individuals. Germline CDR1 and CDR2: ENHRY and SYGVKD. V lost 2 bases and J lost 5, with 13 bases in between. The CDR3 totals 15 residues. Study outcomes and limitations: Limited genetic and exposure-history diversity came from having few donors.

The data were produced by immunoSEQ multiplex PCR, yet TCRdb's version contains in-frame clones alone and is incomplete. Of 2,500,000 or so clones in the sample, 80% to 95% were seen once. With regard to this clone: The antigen is undetermined.

This receptor was obtained from a man aged 18 to 29 in good health. Some clones in this sample may be carry-over from other donors' samples. The source material was naive CD4+ T cells from PBMCs. Subset specified: CD45RA+ positively selected. The V and J genes are TRBV10-3 and TRBJ1-5; D uncertain. The CDR3 bases are TGTGCCATCAGTGAGACGAGGACGGAGTATCAGCCCCAGCATTTT. Translating gives CAISETRTEYQPQHF.